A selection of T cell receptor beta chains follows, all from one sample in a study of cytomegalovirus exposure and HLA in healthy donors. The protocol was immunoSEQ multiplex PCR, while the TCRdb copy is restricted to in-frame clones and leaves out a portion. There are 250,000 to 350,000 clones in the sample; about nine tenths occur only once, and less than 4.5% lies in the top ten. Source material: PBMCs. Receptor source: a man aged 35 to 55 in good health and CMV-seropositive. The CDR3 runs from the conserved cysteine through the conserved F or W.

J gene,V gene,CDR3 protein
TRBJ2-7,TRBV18,CASAGLAGDISYEQYF
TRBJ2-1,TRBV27,CASSFSFESYNEQFF
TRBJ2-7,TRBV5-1,CASSLRSGTGVDHEQYF
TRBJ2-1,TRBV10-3,CAISGSGSGDEQFF
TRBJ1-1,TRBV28,CASSRGENTEAFF
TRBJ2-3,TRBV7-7,CASSLARTSNTQYF
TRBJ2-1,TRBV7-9,CASSLRDRGNEQFF
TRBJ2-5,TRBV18,CASSPPYRGETQYF
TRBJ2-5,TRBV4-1,CASTLHGISQETQYF
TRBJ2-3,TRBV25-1,CASSAWESDTQYF
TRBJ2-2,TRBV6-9,CASSYPQTGRNTGELFF
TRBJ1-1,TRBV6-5,CASTSGVGTEAFF
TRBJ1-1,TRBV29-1,CSVTSGDTEAFF
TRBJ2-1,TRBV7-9,CASSLVEGGPHNEQFF
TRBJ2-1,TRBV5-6,CASVDRAPYNEQFF
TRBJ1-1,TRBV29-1,CSVDSENTEAFF
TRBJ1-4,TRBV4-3,CASSQVAANEKLFF
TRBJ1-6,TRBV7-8,CASSLPDRGSPLHF
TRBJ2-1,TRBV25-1,CASSASGKTYEQFF
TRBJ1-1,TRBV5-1,CASRTGMNTEAFF
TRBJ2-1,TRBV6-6,CASSYNYEQFF
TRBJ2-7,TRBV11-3,CASSSGGTGADHEQYF
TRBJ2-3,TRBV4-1,CASSRTSSYTDTQYF
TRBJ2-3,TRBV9,CASSPSSGIRTDTQYF
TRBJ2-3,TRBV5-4,CASSLLALSADTQYF
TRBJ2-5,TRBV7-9,CASSLSRGEQETQYF
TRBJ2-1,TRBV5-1,CASSFVDRDSEQFF
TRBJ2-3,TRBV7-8,CASSLDRTNTDTQYF
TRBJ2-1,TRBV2,CASSLAEPSYNEQFF